The 8 T cell receptor beta chains listed next were all sequenced from one sample in a study of graft-versus-host responses after intestinal transplantation (dated by TCRdb to the early 2020s). Library generation was performed with the immunoSEQ multiplex PCR assay. In its TCRdb copy, this immuneACCESS table keeps in-frame sequences only and misses some clones. Where compared with another copy, unresolved V genes explain less than half of these, and the others have no known cause. The table for this sample lists 40,000 or so clones; under 90% of them were counted only once. The ten largest account for 6% to 7.5% of the sample. The starting material was PBMCs, obtained roughly 270 days after transplant. All receptors come from a human patient who received an intestinal transplant, so some T cells may come from the graft donor.

The rearrangement uses TRBV19 and TRBJ2-7; D perhaps matches TRBD1 (5 bases). V was shortened by 6 bases and J by 7 bases, with 19 bases between the two germline ends. This CDR3 has 14 amino acids. Germline CDR1 is LNHDA and CDR2 is SQIVND (reference sequence). The CDR3 protein is CASSFRTGTQEQYF. CDR3 in DNA: TGTGCCAGTAGCTTTCGCACAGGAACCCAGGAGCAGTACTTC.

The chain joins TRBV6-5 to TRBJ2-5; D perhaps matches TRBD2 (5 bases). The germline CDR1 and CDR2 sequences are MNHEY and SVGAGI. Trimming removed 6 bases from V and 7 bases from J, with 12 bases in between. This CDR3 is built from 12 residues. The CDR3 sequence: CASSPPEGTQYF. DNA for the CDR3: TGTGCCAGCAGCCCCCCTGAGGGGACCCAGTACTTC.

The chain recombines TRBV5-1 with TRBJ2-7; a weak D match, TRBD1 (6 bases). The germline CDR1 and CDR2 sequences are SGHRS and YFSETQ. Between the trimmed V and J ends, which lost 3 bases and 5 bases, there was a span of 9 bases. CDR3 length equals 12 residues. The CDR3 loop reads CASSSNRDEQYF. The CDR3 DNA reads TGCGCCAGCAGCTCCAACAGGGACGAGCAGTACTTC.

This chain uses TRBV30 with TRBJ2-7; a weak D match, TRBD2 (6 bases). V was cut by 0 bases and J by 2 bases, with 17 bases left in between. This CDR3 comprises 16 residues. Germline CDR1 and CDR2: GTSNPN and SVGIG (reference sequence). CDR3: CAWSVIRSGGAYEQYF. CDR3 DNA: TGTGCCTGGAGTGTAATTCGTAGCGGTGGGGCCTACGAGCAGTACTTC.

The V gene is TRBV6-6, the J gene TRBJ1-5; 9 nucleotides match TRBD1. The CDR3 runs 14 residues. The V gene's germline CDR1 is MNHNY and CDR2 SVGAGI (reference sequence). The V gene end was trimmed by 10 bases and the J gene end by 5 bases; junction bases not matched to a gene: 9. The chain's CDR3 is CATRGQGVDQPQHF. CDR3 nucleotides: TGTGCCACCAGGGGACAGGGCGTTGATCAGCCCCAGCATTTT.

The rearrangement uses TRBV7-9 and TRBJ1-1, with a weak D call TRBD1 (6 bases). Trimming pared 0 bases from V and 5 bases from J, leaving 16 bases between. The CDR3 runs to 16 residues. Germline CDR1 reads SEHNR; CDR2 reads FQNEAQ (reference sequence). The CDR3 loop is CASSLAGQGTKTEAFF. The DNA for the CDR3 is TGTGCCAGCAGCTTAGCCGGCCAGGGGACAAAAACTGAAGCTTTCTTT. Full variable domain (outside the CDR3, taken from reference TRBV7-9 and TRBJ1-1): DTGVSQNPRHKITKRGQNVTFRCDPISEHNRLYWYRQTLGQGPEFLTYFQNEAQLEKSRLLSDRFSAERPKGSFSTLEIQRTEQGDSAMYLCASSLAGQGTKTEAFFGQGTRLTVV.

V usage is TRBV10-3 and J usage is TRBJ1-2; 9 nucleotides align to TRBD1. V gave up 3 bases and J gave up 4 bases; unmatched junction bases: 3. Looked up from germline, CDR1 is ENHRY and CDR2 is SYGVKD. This CDR3 has 14 residues. In DNA, the CDR3 is TGTGCCATCAGTGACCCGGACAGGGGCTATGGCTACACCTTC. Protein sequence: CAISDPDRGYGYTF.

CDR3 region: CASSPGARYNEQFF. For the CDR3, the DNA is TGTGCCAGCAGCCCGGGGGCGCGCTACAATGAGCAGTTCTTC. The chain uses TRBV18 and TRBJ2-1; D assignment may be TRBD1 or TRBD2 (6 bases each). Between the trimmed V and J ends, which lost 8 bases and 3 bases, there was a span of 14 bases. CDR1 is KGHSH, CDR2 LQKENI, per germline. This CDR3 comprises 14 residues.